These T cell receptor beta chains were read from a single sample in a study of cytomegalovirus exposure and HLA in healthy donors. TCRdb's table, derived via immunoSEQ multiplex PCR, lists solely in-frame clones and lacks some. The repertoire holds roughly 68,000 clones, with approximately 81% as singletons. The specimen was PBMCs. The receptors stem from a woman aged 30 to 39 in good health and CMV-seropositive. Each CDR3 is given with its conserved first and last residue. A D gene is named only where the DNA matches it firmly. Size values are once, few and many counts, or a class for expanded clones, and some rows have none.

clone_size d_call v_call cdr3_aa
- - TRBV20-1 CSARERDEQYF
- TRBD2 TRBV15 CATSRVGLAGGPSWGEQFF
- - TRBV4-1 CASSQQGEVPLSGNTIYF
- - TRBV14 CASSPDRSGWTQYF
few TRBD2 TRBV5-6 CASSLERRGSLLNEQFF
- - TRBV9 CASSVATEYTDEKLFF
- - TRBV9 CASSVGFGDEQYF
- TRBD1 TRBV28 CASSLAIAGGNGYTF
- - TRBV14 CASSPKGLSSYEQYF
- - TRBV19 CASTPRHAMNTEAFF
- TRBD2 TRBV5-1 CASSLTAGGPPANEQFF
- - TRBV6-5 CASRRQFGYTF
- TRBD1 TRBV27 CASSFSGTGVREKLFF
- TRBD2 TRBV5-1 CASSLALTSGNEQFF
- TRBD2 TRBV10-3 CAISDPGTTRGDTQYF
- - TRBV10-1 CASSEFILADSTDTQYF
few TRBD1 TRBV2 CASRGLPGQGTGELFF
- - TRBV27 CAVGVGGNQPQHF
few TRBD1 TRBV30 CAWREGQANTEAFF
- TRBD2 TRBV28 CASSLGKRETDTQYF
- TRBD1 TRBV6-1 CASSWTPGQGYTIYF
- - TRBV6-4 CARGDGKRNEQFF
few TRBD2 TRBV10-3 CAISQLGLAGVGGELFF
- - TRBV6-6 CASSYEGGEAFF
- TRBD1 TRBV19 CASSWDRRPNQPQHF
- - TRBV6-5 CASTPGHGRGSQYF
- TRBD1 TRBV2 CASSAWTGGLSNQPQHF
- - TRBV28 CASSGEFGTEAFF
- TRBD2 TRBV2 CASKGDGLASYEQYF
- TRBD1 TRBV15 CATSRDKGAGAGANVLTF
- - TRBV6-5 CASARGLITDTQYF
- - TRBV19 CASSIEAGRSYNEQFF
- TRBD1 TRBV6-6 CASSYRIQGFGETQYF
few - TRBV2 CASSEIGGAAQYF
- TRBD1 TRBV6-5 CASSNSGQGGGEQYF
- - TRBV2 CASSDGVGYGYTF
- - TRBV7-3 CASSLRGERRSDSGANVLTF
- TRBD2 TRBV4-3 CASSPGLAVTTDTQYF
- TRBD2 TRBV4-2 CASSQDPVAGAYNEQFF
- TRBD1 TRBV16 CASSQSGTGEYYGYTF
- - TRBV5-8 CASSLQRSSGANVLTF